This TCR beta chain is drawn from a study of liver allograft versus peripheral blood T cells. Study details: Repertoires from peripheral blood of liver transplant recipients were compared with those inside their transplanted livers.

The CDR3 extends over 14 amino acids. The V gene's germline CDR1 is SGHNT and CDR2 YYREEE (reference sequence). V gave up 3 bases and J gave up 5 bases, with 14 bases separating them. This clonotype occurred a few times. As yet, its antigen is unknown. General study points: Peripheral blood reportedly held T cell receptor repertoires that differed from those inside liver allografts.

Using its own MiXCR run on the reads, TCRdb lists one record per CDR3 protein. The table lists 8,900 or so distinct CDR3 sequences, around 20% of them singletons, with around 5.7% in the top ten. The gene calls are TRBV5-4 and TRBJ2-5; D is uncertain. The source is a human patient who had a liver transplant. Some T cells may originate from the graft donor. The chain's CDR3 is CASSYNTRRETQYF. The DNA for the CDR3 is TGTGCCAGCAGCTATAACACACGGCGGGAGACCCAGTACTTC.